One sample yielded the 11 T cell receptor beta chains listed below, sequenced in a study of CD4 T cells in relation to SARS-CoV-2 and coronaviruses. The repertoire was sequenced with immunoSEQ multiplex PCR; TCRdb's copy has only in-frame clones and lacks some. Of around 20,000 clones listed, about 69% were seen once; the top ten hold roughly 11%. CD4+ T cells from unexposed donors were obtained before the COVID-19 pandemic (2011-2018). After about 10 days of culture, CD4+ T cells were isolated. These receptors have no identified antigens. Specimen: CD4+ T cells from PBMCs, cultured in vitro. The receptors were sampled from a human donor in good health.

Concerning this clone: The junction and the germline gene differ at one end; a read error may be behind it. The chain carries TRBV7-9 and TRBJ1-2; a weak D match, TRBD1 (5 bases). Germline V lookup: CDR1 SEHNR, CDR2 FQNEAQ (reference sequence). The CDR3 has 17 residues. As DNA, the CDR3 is TGTGCCAGCAGCCCCTCTTTGGTCGGGCAGGGCGATCGAACAATGCGCTTC. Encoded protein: CASSPSLVGQGDRTMRF.

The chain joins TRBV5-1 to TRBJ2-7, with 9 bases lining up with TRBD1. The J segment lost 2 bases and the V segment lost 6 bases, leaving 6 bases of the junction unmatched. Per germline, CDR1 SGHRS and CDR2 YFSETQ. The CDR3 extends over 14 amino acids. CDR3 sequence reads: CASTRDRATYEQYF. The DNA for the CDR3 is TGCGCCAGCACCCGGGACAGGGCAACCTACGAGCAGTACTTC.

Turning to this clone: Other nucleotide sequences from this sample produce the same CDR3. The CDR3 here is CASSYGGSTDTQYF. CDR3 nucleotides: TGTGCCAGCAGTTACGGCGGAAGCACAGATACGCAGTATTTT. This chain links TRBV6-5 with TRBJ2-3; no definite D call. V was pared by 2 bases and J by 0 bases, with 6 bases between. From germline, CDR1 is MNHEY and CDR2 SVGAGI. The CDR3 runs 14 residues.

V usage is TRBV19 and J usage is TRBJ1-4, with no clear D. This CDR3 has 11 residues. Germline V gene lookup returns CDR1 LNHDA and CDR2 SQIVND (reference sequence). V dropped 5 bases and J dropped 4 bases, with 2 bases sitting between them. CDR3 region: CASSFNEKLFF. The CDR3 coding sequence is TGTGCCAGTAGTTTTAATGAAAAACTGTTTTTT.

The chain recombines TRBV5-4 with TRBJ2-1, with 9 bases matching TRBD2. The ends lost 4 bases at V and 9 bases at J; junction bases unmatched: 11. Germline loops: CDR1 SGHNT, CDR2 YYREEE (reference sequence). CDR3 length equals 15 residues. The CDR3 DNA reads TGTGCCAGCAGCCCTATAGCGGGAGTGGTCTTTGAGCAGTTCTTC. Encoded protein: CASSPIAGVVFEQFF.

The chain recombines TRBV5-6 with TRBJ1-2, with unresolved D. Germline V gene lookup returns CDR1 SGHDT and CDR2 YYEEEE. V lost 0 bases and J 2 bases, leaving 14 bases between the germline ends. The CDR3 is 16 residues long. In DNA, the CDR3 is TGTGCCAGCAGCTTGGGGGCGGCAGGAAGCAACTATGGCTACACCTTC. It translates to CASSLGAAGSNYGYTF.

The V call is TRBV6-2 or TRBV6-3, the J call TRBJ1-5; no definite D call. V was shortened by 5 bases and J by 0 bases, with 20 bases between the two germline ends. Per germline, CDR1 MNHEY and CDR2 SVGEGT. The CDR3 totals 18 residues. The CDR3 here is CASSQTPRADPSNQPQHF. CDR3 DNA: TGTGCCAGCAGTCAAACCCCAAGGGCCGACCCTAGCAATCAGCCCCAGCATTTT.

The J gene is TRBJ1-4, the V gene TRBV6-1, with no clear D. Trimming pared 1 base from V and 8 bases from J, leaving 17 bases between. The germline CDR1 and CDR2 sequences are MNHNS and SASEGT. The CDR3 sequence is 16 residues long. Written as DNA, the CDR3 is TGTGCCAGCAGTGAAGTCAGACCTCTCGGAGGGGAAAAACTGTTTTTT. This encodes CASSEVRPLGGEKLFF.

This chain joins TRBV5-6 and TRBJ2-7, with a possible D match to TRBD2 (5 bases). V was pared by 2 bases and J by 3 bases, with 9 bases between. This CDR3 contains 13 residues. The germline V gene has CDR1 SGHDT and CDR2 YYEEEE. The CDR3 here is CASSFPGYYEQYF. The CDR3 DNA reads TGTGCCAGCAGCTTTCCGGGATACTACGAGCAGTACTTC. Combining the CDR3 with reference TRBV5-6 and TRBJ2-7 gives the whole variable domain DAGVTQSPTHLIKTRGQQVTLRCSPKSGHDTVSWYQQALGQGPQFIFQYYEEEERQRGNFPDRFSGHQFPNYSSELNVNALLLGDSALYLCASSFPGYYEQYFGPGTRLTVT.

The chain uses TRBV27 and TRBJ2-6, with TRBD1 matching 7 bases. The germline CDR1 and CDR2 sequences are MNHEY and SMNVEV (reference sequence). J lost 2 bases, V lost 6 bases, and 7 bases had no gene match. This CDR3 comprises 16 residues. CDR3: CASSWTGRAGANVLTF. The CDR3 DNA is TGTGCCAGCAGCTGGACAGGAAGAGCTGGGGCCAACGTCCTGACTTTC.

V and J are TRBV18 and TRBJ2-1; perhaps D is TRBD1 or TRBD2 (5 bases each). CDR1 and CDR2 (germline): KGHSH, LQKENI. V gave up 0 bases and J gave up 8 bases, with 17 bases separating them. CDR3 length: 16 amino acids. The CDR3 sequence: CASSPPFQGPNDEQFF. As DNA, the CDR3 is TGTGCCAGCTCACCACCTTTTCAGGGACCGAATGATGAGCAGTTCTTC.